This is a list of T cell receptor beta chains from one sample in a study of glioma-infiltrating T cells. TCRdb processed the multiplex PCR reads anew with MiXCR; each CDR3 protein has one entry. The sample lists a few hundred thousand distinct CDR3 sequences; around 38% were seen once. The sequenced sample was glioma tissue, nonneoplastic brain tissue, or PBMCs (not recorded which). The receptors originated from a human donor with low-grade glioma or glioblastoma, undergoing nonglioma brain surgery, or in good health (not recorded which). Both conserved end residues are part of each CDR3. A D gene is named only where the DNA matches it firmly. The size entry is marked missing in some rows and otherwise reads once, few, many or a size class.

>-|TRBV28|TRBJ2-4|few
CASSSPFISGRPAKNIQYF
TGTGCCAGCAGTTCCCCCTTTATTTCAGGGAGACCAGCCAAAAACATTCAGTACTTC
>TRBD2|TRBV20-1|TRBJ2-3|many
CSAPRTSGSNTDTQYF
TGCAGTGCTCCCAGGACTAGCGGGAGTAATACAGATACGCAGTATTTT
>TRBD1|TRBV28|TRBJ1-4|-
CASSLTGGPNEKLLF
TGTGCCAGCAGTTTGACAGGGGGCCCCAATGAAAAACTGCTTTTT
>TRBD1|TRBV28|TRBJ2-7|many
CASRGTGALHYEQYF
TGTGCCAGCAGGGGGACAGGGGCACTCCACTACGAGCAGTACTTC
>-|TRBV20-1|TRBJ1-5|many
CSAKLTGQGPQHF
TGCAGTGCTAAACTGACAGGCCAGGGGCCCCAGCATTTT
>-|TRBV3-1|TRBJ2-1|once
CASSQELSGDLFNEQFF
TGTGCCAGCAGCCAAGAACTCTCGGGAGACCTCTTCAATGAGCAGTTCTTC
>-|TRBV15|TRBJ1-2|few
CATSRTTTGADGYTF
TGTGCCACCAGCAGGACTACGACAGGAGCGGATGGCTACACCTTC
>TRBD2|TRBV6-1|TRBJ2-7|once
CASRQGGPRCEQYF
TGTGCCAGCAGGCAGGGAGGGCCTCGCTGCGAGCAGTACTTC
>-|TRBV28|TRBJ2-5|once
CASSSPGRTKYF
TGTGCCAGCAGTTCCCCTGGGCGGACCAAGTACTTC
>TRBD2|TRBV4-2|TRBJ2-1|-
CASSQVYGTSGKGSYNEQFF
TGTGCCAGCAGCCAAGTCTACGGGACTAGCGGGAAAGGCTCCTACAATGAGCAGTTCTTC
>-|TRBV18|TRBJ2-5|-
CASSPGPSRIQPYF
TGTGCCAGCTCCCCAGGACCCAGTCGAATTCAGCCGTACTTC
>-|TRBV11-1|TRBJ2-3|-
CASSFTVTDTQYF
TGTGCCAGCAGCTTTACAGTCACAGATACGCAGTATTTT
>TRBD2|TRBV28|TRBJ2-3|-
CASSPRTSGRPDTQYF
TGTGCCAGCAGTCCCCGGACTAGCGGGAGGCCAGATACGCAGTATTTT
>-|TRBV6-1|TRBJ1-2|-
CASSRQRGSFYGYTF
TGTGCCAGCAGTCGTCAGAGGGGGTCCTTCTATGGCTACACCTTC
>-|TRBV2|TRBJ1-1|-
CASSGSMNTEAFF
TGTGCCAGCAGTGGCAGCATGAACACTGAAGCTTTCTTT
>TRBD1|TRBV3-1|TRBJ2-3|-
CASSHYPRTGEDTQYF
TGTGCCAGCAGCCACTATCCGCGGACAGGGGAGGATACGCAGTATTTT
>-|TRBV11-2|TRBJ2-1|-
CASSFTTGYNEQFF
TGTGCCAGCAGCTTTACGACAGGATACAATGAGCAGTTCTTC
>-|TRBV7-3|TRBJ2-6|-
CASSSPLANVLTF
TGTGCCAGCAGCTCTCCTTTAGCCAACGTCCTGACTTTC
>TRBD1|TRBV6-6|TRBJ2-3|many
CASSYSRDRAYF
TGTGCCAGCAGTTACTCCCGGGACAGGGCGTATTTT
>TRBD2|TRBV28|TRBJ2-3|many
CASSLSTSGDPGLSTDTQYF
TGTGCCAGCAGTTTAAGTACTAGCGGGGACCCAGGTTTGAGCACAGATACGCAGTATTTT
>-|TRBV24-1|TRBJ2-2|-
CATIASSIGELFF
TGTGCCACCATAGCAAGTAGCATCGGGGAGCTGTTTTTT
>-|TRBV7-2|TRBJ1-1|-
CASSHGGANTEAFF
TGTGCCAGCAGCCACGGGGGGGCGAACACTGAAGCTTTCTTT
>-|TRBV7-9|TRBJ2-7|-
CASSLVRGEQYF
TGTGCCAGCAGCTTAGTTCGGGGTGAGCAGTACTTC
>-|TRBV27|TRBJ2-2|few
CASSLLARKNTGELFF
TGTGCCAGCAGTCTTCTAGCGAGAAAGAACACCGGGGAGCTGTTTTTT
>TRBD1|TRBV18|TRBJ1-1|few
CASSLSQGANTEAFF
TGTGCCAGCTCACTGAGTCAGGGGGCGAACACTGAAGCTTTCTTT
>TRBD1|TRBV19|TRBJ2-3|-
CASRLTGSTDTQYF
TGTGCCAGTAGACTGACAGGGTCGACAGATACGCAGTATTTT
>-|TRBV6-1|TRBJ2-5|few
CASRLSQGTPETQYF
TGTGCCAGCAGACTTTCACAGGGCACCCCAGAGACCCAGTACTTC
>TRBD2|TRBV20-1|TRBJ2-3|many
CSAQILAGGSDTQYF
TGCAGTGCTCAGATACTAGCGGGAGGTTCCGATACGCAGTATTTT
>TRBD1|TRBV20-1|TRBJ2-5|once
CIAISTGAIAQYF
TGCATTGCTATTTCGACAGGGGCGATAGCCCAGTACTTC
>-|TRBV6-2/TRBV6-3|TRBJ1-1|many
CASSSYLRAFF
TGTGCCAGCTCTTCCTACCTGAGAGCTTTCTTT
>TRBD1|TRBV6-2/TRBV6-3|TRBJ2-1|many
CASRRTGGDGNEQFF
TGTGCCAGCAGACGGACAGGGGGCGATGGCAATGAGCAGTTCTTC
>TRBD2|TRBV2|TRBJ2-3|-
CASSEGLAGAADTQYF
TGTGCCAGCAGTGAGGGCCTAGCGGGAGCCGCAGATACGCAGTATTTT
>-|TRBV7-9|TRBJ2-6|-
CASSLTGTGANVLTF
TGTGCCAGCAGCCTGACTGGGACTGGGGCCAACGTCCTGACTTTC
>-|TRBV6-1|TRBJ2-1|many
CASREAGVYNEQFF
TGTGCCAGCAGGGAGGCGGGCGTATACAATGAGCAGTTCTTC
>-|TRBV15|TRBJ1-2|-
CATSSGPRAACGYTF
TGTGCCACCAGCAGTGGCCCTAGGGCCGCCTGTGGCTACACCTTC
>TRBD1|TRBV6-1|TRBJ2-7|few
CASSDGQGILSYEQYF
TGTGCCAGCAGTGACGGACAGGGTATTTTATCCTACGAGCAGTACTTC
>-|TRBV20-1|TRBJ2-5|-
CSASGDLQETLCF
TGCAGTGCTAGTGGCGACTTGCAAGAGACCCTGTGCTTC
>TRBD1|TRBV20-1|TRBJ2-5|-
CSANPGQQDTQYF
TGCAGTGCTAACCCGGGACAGCAAGATACCCAGTACTTC
>TRBD2|TRBV7-6|TRBJ2-3|many
CASSSQGESSGRGDTQYF
TGTGCCAGCAGCTCCCAAGGGGAGTCTAGCGGGAGAGGAGATACGCAGTATTTT
>-|TRBV19|TRBJ1-2|-
CASGRENYGYTF
TGTGCCAGTGGTAGAGAGAACTATGGCTACACCTTC
>-|TRBV20-1|TRBJ1-5|-
CSARGRGMSSQPKHF
TGCAGTGCTAGAGGCCGCGGTATGTCTAGTCAGCCCAAGCATTTT
>TRBD1|TRBV2|TRBJ2-1|-
CASSGGGQVYEQFF
TGTGCCAGCAGTGGAGGGGGACAGGTCTACGAGCAGTTCTTC
>-|TRBV6-5|TRBJ2-2|-
CASSGNPFRPGELFF
TGTGCCAGCAGTGGAAACCCCTTCCGCCCCGGGGAGCTGTTTTTT
>-|TRBV27|TRBJ2-3|-
CARSDSGAGDTQYF
TGTGCCAGAAGTGACTCTGGGGCCGGGGATACGCAGTATTTT
>-|TRBV28|TRBJ2-7|many
CASSLPLRTLQLHEQYF
TGTGCCAGCAGTTTGCCCCTCAGGACGCTCCAGTTGCACGAGCAGTACTTC
>TRBD1|TRBV24-1|TRBJ2-3|-
CATSVGQGSTDTQYF
TGTGCCACCAGTGTCGGACAGGGAAGCACAGATACGCAGTATTTT
>-|TRBV19|TRBJ2-5|-
CASSRFVPSAQETQYF
TGTGCCAGTAGCCGCTTTGTCCCTAGCGCTCAAGAGACCCAGTACTTC
>TRBD2|TRBV27|TRBJ2-1|-
CAGSREGPSYNEQFF
TGTGCCGGCAGTAGGGAGGGCCCCTCCTACAATGAGCAGTTCTTC
>TRBD1|TRBV12-3/TRBV12-4|TRBJ1-5|-
CASTRTGGNQPQHF
TGTGCCAGCACGCGGACAGGGGGGAATCAGCCCCAGCATTTT
>-|TRBV5-1|TRBJ2-3|-
CASISGASTDTQYF
TGCGCCAGCATCAGTGGGGCTAGCACAGATACGCAGTATTTT
>-|TRBV6-5|TRBJ1-1|-
CASSYSGERRTEAFF
TGTGCCAGCAGTTACTCTGGGGAACGGCGCACTGAAGCTTTCTTT
>TRBD2|TRBV28|TRBJ2-1|-
CASSTTKRERYNEQFF
TGTGCCAGCAGCACCACCAAGCGGGAGAGGTACAATGAGCAGTTCTTC
>-|TRBV15|TRBJ2-3|-
CANSNYRALPDKQYF
TGTGCCAACAGCAATTACAGGGCCCTCCCAGATAAGCAGTATTTT
>TRBD1|TRBV19|TRBJ1-4|-
CASTPRQGSTNEKLFF
TGTGCCAGTACCCCAAGACAGGGATCAACTAATGAAAAACTGTTTTTT
>-|TRBV11-2|TRBJ1-2|-
CASAQGQYGYTF
TGTGCCAGCGCCCAGGGGCAGTATGGCTACACCTTC
>TRBD2|TRBV7-2|TRBJ2-7|few
CASSLETSVYEQYF
TGTGCCAGCAGCTTAGAGACTAGCGTCTACGAGCAGTACTTC
>-|TRBV4-2|TRBJ1-6|few
CASSQPTSWDSPLHF
TGTGCCAGCAGCCAACCAACTTCGTGGGATTCACCCCTCCACTTT
>TRBD1|TRBV2|TRBJ2-1|few
CASRNPGTGEVNEQFF
TGTGCCAGCAGAAACCCCGGGACAGGGGAAGTAAATGAGCAGTTCTTC
>-|TRBV27|TRBJ1-5|many
CASSSGIPFNQPQHF
TGTGCCAGCAGTTCTGGAATTCCTTTCAATCAGCCCCAGCATTTT
>-|TRBV5-1|TRBJ2-2|-
CASSFGVAGSGTGELFF
TGCGCCAGCAGCTTCGGAGTGGCGGGATCGGGCACCGGGGAGCTGTTTTTT